The 5 T cell receptor beta chains below all came from one sample that was sequenced in a study of T cell responses to AZD1222 COVID-19 vaccine. Clones were read by immunoSEQ multiplex PCR, and TCRdb kept only the in-frame ones, dropping some. Among about 140,000 clones listed, roughly 89% were seen once. The sample was peripheral blood, taken on day 0 of AZD1222 vaccination. The receptors were gathered from an adult in good health.

The V call is TRBV5-1, the J call TRBJ1-3, with no clear D. Germline lookup yields CDR1 SGHRS and CDR2 YFSETQ. The CDR3 has 14 residues. V was shortened by 4 bases and J by 4 bases, with 12 bases between the two germline ends. CDR3 loop: CASSDTVLGNTIYF. In DNA, the CDR3 is TGCGCCAGCAGCGACACCGTTTTAGGAAACACCATATATTTT.

The V call is TRBV10-2, the J call TRBJ1-4; no clear D gene. Germline loops: CDR1 WSHSY, CDR2 SAAADI. Trimming left V 6 bases short and J 8 bases short, with 16 bases between. This CDR3 region has 14 residues. CDR3 residues: CASSEDGYLEKLFF. CDR3 sequence (DNA): TGCGCCAGCAGCGAGGACGGCTATCTAGAAAAACTGTTTTTT.

CDR3 nucleotide sequence: TGTGCCAGCAGTAGAAACAGGGGCGTAGGAAACACTGAAGCTTTCTTT. This translates into CASSRNRGVGNTEAFF. The V gene is TRBV28, the J gene TRBJ1-1; 7 bases match TRBD1. Germline loops: CDR1 MDHEN, CDR2 SYDVKM. V lost 5 bases and J lost 2; bases outside the gene matches: 11. This CDR3 contains 16 residues.

The rearrangement links TRBV4-2 to TRBJ2-2; D unclear. V lost 3 bases to trimming and J lost 6 bases, with 11 bases between them. The CDR3 extends over 14 amino acids. Germline V gene lookup returns CDR1 LGHNA and CDR2 YNFKEQ. CDR3 DNA: TGTGCCAGCAGCCATGCCTGGGCATCCGGGGAGCTGTTTTTT. Amino acid sequence: CASSHAWASGELFF.

J is TRBJ2-4 and V is TRBV13; no firm D call. The CDR3 contains 14 residues. The germline gives CDR1 PRHDT, CDR2 FYEKMQ (reference sequence). Trimming removed 0 bases from V and 1 base from J, with 4 bases in between. In DNA form, the CDR3 reads TGTGCCAGCAGCTTAGGAGAGGCCAAAAACATTCAGTACTTC. It yields the protein CASSLGEAKNIQYF.